This TCR beta chain appears in the sequencing data of a study of molecular identifiers for immune sequencing clone quantification. Naive CD8 T cell sorting was performed on the CD8+CD4-CCR7+CD45RA+ phenotype. Study findings and constraints: Sizes of highly expanded clones could be underestimated through identical TCRs sharing a barcode.

TCRdb reprocessed the PCR reads via MiXCR and lists one record per CDR3 protein. The sample lists about 510,000 distinct CDR3 sequences, 20% to 25% occurring once. This clonotype was recorded a few times. The target antigen is unknown. The sequenced sample consisted of naive CD8+ T cells from blood, with Jurkat cell RNA spiked in. Subset defined: FACS-sorted CD8+CD4-CCR7+CD45RA+ naive T cells. The TCR comes from a human donor in good health. Some libraries in this study had Jurkat cell RNA spiked in.

CDR3 region: CASSSLEDIANYGYTF. The CDR3, as DNA: TGTGCCAGCAGTTCCCTTGAGGACATAGCTAACTATGGCTACACCTTC. This chain uses TRBV6-2 or TRBV6-3 with TRBJ1-2; tentatively, D is TRBD1 (5 bases). V was pared by 4 bases and J by 0 bases, with 15 bases between. Germline CDR1 MNHEY, CDR2 SVGEGT. The CDR3 is made up of 16 amino acids.